The clone carrying this TCR beta chain was observed many times. TCRdb reprocessed the reads via MiXCR and lists one record per CDR3 protein. The table records fewer than 250,000 distinct CDR3 sequences, about 28% of them present only once. The sample originates from a study of kidney transplant recipient with SARS-CoV-2 infection. Sample: a blood sample, taken at baseline and on approximately day 120 from a kidney transplant recipient. This TCR was sampled from a male patient in his thirties who had COVID-19 and was a kidney transplant recipient. The graft donor may be the source of some T cells.

The DNA of the CDR3 is TGTGCCAGCAGTGGCATTGAACGCTCTAGAAAGACCTATGGCTACACCTTC. It is translated as CASSGIERSRKTYGYTF. The rearrangement uses TRBV6-8 and TRBJ1-2; D not resolved. The CDR3 length is 17 residues. Germline V gives CDR1 MNHGY, CDR2 SAAAGT. The V and J ends lost 5 bases and 4 bases respectively, with 23 bases between them.